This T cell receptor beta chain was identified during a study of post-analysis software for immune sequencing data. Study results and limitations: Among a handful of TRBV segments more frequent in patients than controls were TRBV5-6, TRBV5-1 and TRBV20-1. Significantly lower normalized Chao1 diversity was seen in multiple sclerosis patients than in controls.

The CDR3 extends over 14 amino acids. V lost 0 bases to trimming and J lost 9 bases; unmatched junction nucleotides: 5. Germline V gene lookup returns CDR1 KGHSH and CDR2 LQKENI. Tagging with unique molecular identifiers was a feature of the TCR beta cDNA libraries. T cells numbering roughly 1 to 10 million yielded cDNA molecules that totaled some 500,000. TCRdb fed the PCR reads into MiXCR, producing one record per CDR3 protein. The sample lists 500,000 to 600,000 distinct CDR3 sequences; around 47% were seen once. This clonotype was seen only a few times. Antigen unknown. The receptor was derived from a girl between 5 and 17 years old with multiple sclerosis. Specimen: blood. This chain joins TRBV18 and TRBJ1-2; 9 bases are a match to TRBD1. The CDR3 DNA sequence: TGTGCCAGCTCACCACCGGGACAGGGTCTGAGCTACACCTTC. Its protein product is CASSPPGQGLSYTF.